This T cell receptor beta chain stems from a study of blood T cell repertoires in COVID-19. Method: immunoSEQ multiplex PCR; TCRdb's copy keeps in-frame clones and lacks some. The data hold around 310,000 clones, with roughly 91% observed a single time. CDR3 length: 18 amino acids. Germline V gene sequence: CDR1 LGHNA, CDR2 YNFKEQ. V lost 1 base to trimming and J lost 0 bases, with 17 bases between them. The TCR was taken from a woman younger than 45 who had recovered from COVID-19. Sequenced input: PBMCs or T cells enriched from blood (not recorded which). The rearrangement uses TRBV4-2 and TRBJ2-3; no definite D call. CDR3 coding DNA: TGTGCCAGCAGCCAAGTGGTGCAGGCTCCTACTAGCACAGATACGCAGTATTTT. As protein: CASSQVVQAPTSTDTQYF.